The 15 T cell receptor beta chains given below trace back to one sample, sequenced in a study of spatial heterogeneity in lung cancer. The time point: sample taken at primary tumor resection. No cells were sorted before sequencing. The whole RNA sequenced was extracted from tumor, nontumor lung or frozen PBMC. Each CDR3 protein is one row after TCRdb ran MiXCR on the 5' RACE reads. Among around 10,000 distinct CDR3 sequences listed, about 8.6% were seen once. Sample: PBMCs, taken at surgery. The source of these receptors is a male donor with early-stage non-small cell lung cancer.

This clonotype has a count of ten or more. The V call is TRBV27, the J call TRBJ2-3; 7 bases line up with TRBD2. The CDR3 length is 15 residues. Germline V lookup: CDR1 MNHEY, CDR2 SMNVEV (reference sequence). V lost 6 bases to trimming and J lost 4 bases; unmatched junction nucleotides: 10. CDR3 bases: TGTGCCAGCAGACCGCTAGCGGTTAAGGCAGATACGCAGTATTTT. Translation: CASRPLAVKADTQYF.

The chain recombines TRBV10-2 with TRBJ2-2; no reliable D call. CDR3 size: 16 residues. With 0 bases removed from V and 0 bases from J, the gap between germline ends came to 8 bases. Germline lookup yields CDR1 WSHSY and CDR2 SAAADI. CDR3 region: CASSESHSANTGELFF. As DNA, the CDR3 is TGCGCCAGCAGTGAGTCACACAGCGCGAACACCGGGGAGCTGTTTTTT.

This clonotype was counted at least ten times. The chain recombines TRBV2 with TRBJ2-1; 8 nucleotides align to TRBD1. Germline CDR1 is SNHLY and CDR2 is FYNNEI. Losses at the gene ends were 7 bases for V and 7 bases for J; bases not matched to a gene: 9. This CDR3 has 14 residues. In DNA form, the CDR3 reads TGTGCCAGCAACCCCCGCAGGGGGCAAAATGAGCAGTTCTTC. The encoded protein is CASNPRRGQNEQFF.

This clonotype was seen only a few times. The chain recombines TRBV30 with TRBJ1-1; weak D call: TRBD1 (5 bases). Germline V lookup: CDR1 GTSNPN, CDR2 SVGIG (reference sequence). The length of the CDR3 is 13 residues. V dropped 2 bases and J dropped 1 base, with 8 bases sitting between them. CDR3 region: CAWSPDRNTEAFF. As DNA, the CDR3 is TGTGCCTGGAGTCCTGACAGGAACACTGAAGCTTTCTTT.

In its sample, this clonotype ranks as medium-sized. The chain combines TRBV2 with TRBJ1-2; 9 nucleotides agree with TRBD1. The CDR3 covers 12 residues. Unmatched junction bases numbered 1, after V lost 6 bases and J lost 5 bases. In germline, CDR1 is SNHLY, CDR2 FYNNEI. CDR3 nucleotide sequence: TGTGCCAGCAGGGGACAGGGATATGGCTACACCTTC. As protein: CASRGQGYGYTF.

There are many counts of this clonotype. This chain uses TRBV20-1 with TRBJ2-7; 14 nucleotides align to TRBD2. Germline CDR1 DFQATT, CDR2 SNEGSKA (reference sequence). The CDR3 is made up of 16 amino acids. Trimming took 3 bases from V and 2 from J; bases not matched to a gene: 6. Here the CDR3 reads CSARGLAGANPYEQYF. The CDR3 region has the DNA TGCAGTGCTAGGGGACTAGCGGGGGCCAACCCCTACGAGCAGTACTTC.

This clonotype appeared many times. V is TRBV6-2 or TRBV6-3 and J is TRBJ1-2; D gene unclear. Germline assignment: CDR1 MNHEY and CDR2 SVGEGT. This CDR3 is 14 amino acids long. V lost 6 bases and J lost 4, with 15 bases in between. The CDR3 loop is CASSPGGVVYGYTF. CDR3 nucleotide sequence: TGTGCCAGCAGCCCTGGAGGCGTCGTCTATGGCTACACCTTC.

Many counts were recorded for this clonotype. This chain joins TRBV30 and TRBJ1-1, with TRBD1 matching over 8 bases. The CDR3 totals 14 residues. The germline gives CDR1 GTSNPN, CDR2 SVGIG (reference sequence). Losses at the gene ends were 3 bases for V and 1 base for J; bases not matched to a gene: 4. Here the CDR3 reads CAWSRGTGNTEAFF. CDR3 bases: TGTGCCTGGAGCCGAGGGACAGGGAACACTGAAGCTTTCTTT. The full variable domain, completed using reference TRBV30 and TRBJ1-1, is SQTIHQWPATLVQPVGSPLSLECTVEGTSNPNLYWYRQAAGRGLQLLFYSVGIGQISSEVPQNLSASRPQDRQFILSSKKLLLSDSGFYLCAWSRGTGNTEAFFGQGTRLTVV.

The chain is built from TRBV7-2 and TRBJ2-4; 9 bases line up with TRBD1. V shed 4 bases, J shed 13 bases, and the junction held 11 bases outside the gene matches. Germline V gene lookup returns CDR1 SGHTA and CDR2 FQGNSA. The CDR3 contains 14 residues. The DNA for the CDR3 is TGTGCCAGCAGCTCCGGGGGACAGGGAAGACTGCAGTACTTC. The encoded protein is CASSSGGQGRLQYF.

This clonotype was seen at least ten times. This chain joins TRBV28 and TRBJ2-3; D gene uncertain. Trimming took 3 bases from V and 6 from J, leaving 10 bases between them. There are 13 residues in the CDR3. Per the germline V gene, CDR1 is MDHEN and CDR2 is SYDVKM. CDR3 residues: CASSLAEADTQYF. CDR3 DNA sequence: TGTGCCAGCAGTTTGGCGGAAGCGGATACGCAGTATTTT.

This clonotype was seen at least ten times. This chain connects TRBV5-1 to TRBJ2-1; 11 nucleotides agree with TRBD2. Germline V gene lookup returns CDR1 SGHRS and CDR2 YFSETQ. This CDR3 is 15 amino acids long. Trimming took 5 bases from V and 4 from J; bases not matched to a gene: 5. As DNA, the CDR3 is TGCGCCAGCAGGTCTAGCGGGGGGAGTTACAATGAGCAGTTCTTC. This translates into CASRSSGGSYNEQFF.

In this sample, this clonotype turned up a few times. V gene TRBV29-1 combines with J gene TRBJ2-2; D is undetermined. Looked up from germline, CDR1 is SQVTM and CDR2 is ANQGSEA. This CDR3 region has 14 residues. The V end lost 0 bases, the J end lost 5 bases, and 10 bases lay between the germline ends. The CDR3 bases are TGCAGCGTTGAAGATCCCCTAGGTACCGGGGAGCTGTTTTTT. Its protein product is CSVEDPLGTGELFF.

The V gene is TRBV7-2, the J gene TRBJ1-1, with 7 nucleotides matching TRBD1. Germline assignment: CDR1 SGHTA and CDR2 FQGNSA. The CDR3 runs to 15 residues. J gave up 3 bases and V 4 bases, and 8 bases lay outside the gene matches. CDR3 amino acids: CASSSPTGRYTEAFF. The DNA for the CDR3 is TGTGCCAGCAGCTCCCCGACAGGGAGATACACTGAAGCTTTCTTT.

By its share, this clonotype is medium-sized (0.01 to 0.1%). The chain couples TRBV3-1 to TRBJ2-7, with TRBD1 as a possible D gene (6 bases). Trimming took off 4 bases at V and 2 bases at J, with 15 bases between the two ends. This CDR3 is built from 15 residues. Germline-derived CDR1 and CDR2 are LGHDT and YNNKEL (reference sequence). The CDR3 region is CASSRLGTRTYEQYF. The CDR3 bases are TGTGCCAGCAGCCGCCTGGGGACACGAACCTACGAGCAGTACTTC.

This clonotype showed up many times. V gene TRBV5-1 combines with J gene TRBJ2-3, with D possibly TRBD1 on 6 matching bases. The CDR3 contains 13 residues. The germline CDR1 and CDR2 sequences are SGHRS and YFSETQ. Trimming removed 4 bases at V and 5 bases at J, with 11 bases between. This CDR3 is CASSRDTQDTQYF. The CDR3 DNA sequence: TGCGCCAGCAGCAGGGACACCCAAGATACGCAGTATTTT.